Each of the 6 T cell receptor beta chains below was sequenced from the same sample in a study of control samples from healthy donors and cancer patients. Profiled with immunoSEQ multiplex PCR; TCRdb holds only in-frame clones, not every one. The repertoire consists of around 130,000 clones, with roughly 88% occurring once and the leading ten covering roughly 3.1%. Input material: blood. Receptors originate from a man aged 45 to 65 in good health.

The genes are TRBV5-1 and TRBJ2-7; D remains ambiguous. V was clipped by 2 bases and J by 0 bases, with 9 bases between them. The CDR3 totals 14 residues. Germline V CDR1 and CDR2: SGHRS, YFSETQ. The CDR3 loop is CASSFQLDSYEQYF. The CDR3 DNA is TGCGCCAGCAGCTTCCAGTTAGACTCCTACGAGCAGTACTTC. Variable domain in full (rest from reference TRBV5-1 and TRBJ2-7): KAGVTQTPRYLIKTRGQQVTLSCSPISGHRSVSWYQQTPGQGLQFLFEYFSETQRNKGNFPGRFSGRQFSNSRSEMNVSTLELGDSALYLCASSFQLDSYEQYFGPGTRLTVT.

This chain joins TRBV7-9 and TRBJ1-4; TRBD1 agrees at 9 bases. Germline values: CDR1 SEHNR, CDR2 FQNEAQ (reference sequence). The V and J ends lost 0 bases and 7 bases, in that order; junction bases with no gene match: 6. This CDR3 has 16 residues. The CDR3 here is CASSLANRGRSEKLFF. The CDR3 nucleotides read TGTGCCAGCAGCTTAGCTAACAGGGGGCGAAGTGAAAAACTGTTTTTT.

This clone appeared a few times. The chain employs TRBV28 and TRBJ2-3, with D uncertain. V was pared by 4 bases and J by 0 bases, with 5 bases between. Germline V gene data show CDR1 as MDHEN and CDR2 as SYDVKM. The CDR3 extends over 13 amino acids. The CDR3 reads CASSYDSTDTQYF. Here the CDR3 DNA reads TGTGCCAGCAGTTATGACAGCACAGATACGCAGTATTTT. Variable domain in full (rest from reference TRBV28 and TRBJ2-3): DVKVTQSSRYLVKRTGEKVFLECVQDMDHENMFWYRQDPGLGLRLIYFSYDVKMKEKGDIPEGYSVSREKKERFSLILESASTNQTSMYLCASSYDSTDTQYFGPGTRLTVL.

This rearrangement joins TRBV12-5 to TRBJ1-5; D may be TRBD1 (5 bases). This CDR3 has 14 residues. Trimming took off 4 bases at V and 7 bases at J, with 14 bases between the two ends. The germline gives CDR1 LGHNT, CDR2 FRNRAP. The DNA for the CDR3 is TGTGCTAGTGGTTCCGCAGGGTTAGGACAGCCCCAGCATTTT. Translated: CASGSAGLGQPQHF.

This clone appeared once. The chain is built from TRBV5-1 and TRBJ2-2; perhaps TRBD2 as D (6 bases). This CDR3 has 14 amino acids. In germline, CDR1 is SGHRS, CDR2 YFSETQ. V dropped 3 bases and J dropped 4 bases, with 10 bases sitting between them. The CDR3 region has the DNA TGCGCCAGCAGCTCTAGCGTACCCACCGGGGAGCTGTTTTTT. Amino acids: CASSSSVPTGELFF.

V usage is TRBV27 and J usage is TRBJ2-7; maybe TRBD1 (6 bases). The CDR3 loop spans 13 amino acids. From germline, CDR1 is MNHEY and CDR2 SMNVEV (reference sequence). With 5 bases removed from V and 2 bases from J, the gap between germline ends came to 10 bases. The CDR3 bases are TGTGCCAGCAGTCTTGGACAGACCTACGAGCAGTACTTC. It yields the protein CASSLGQTYEQYF.